The sample holds a few counts of the clone carrying this T cell receptor beta chain. Antigen specificity is unknown. The sample comes from a study of early T cells in non-severe SARS-CoV-2 infection. Background on the study: The chains were unpaired, and the sequenced material was bulk RNA from unsorted whole blood. Study-wide results and limits: VDJdb matching, biased toward anti-spike CD8 responses, missed private and CD4 specificities.

V was pared by 3 bases and J by 6 bases, with 11 bases between. CDR1 and CDR2 (germline): SGHTA, FQGTGA. The CDR3 loop spans 13 amino acids. Attachment of unique molecular identifiers to individual cDNA molecules was performed. TCRdb processed the 5' RACE reads anew with MiXCR; each CDR3 protein has one entry. The repertoire holds about 48,000 distinct CDR3 sequences, approximately 9.8% seen once, with about 8.5% in the top ten. This chain links TRBV7-3 with TRBJ1-1; possibly TRBD1 for D (5 bases). Sample: whole blood. The receptor was isolated from an adult who was a healthcare worker with PCR-confirmed SARS-CoV-2 infection or an uninfected control (not recorded which). The CDR3 protein is CASSFTQGAEAFF. The CDR3 DNA follows: TGTGCCAGCAGCTTCACCCAGGGCGCTGAAGCTTTCTTT.